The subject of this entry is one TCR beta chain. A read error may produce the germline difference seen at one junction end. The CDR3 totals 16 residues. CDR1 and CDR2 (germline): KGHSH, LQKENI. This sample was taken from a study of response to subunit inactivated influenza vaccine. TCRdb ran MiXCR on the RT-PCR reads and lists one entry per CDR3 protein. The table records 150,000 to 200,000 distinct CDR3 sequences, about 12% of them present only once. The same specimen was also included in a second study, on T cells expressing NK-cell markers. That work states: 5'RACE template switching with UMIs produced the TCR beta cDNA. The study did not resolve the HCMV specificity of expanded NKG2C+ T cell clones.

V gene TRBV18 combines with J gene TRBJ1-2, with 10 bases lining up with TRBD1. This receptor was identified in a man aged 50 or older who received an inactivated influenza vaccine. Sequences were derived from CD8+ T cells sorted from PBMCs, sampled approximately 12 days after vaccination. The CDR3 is CASSPGQGIFSYGYTF. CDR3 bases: TGTGCCAGCTCACCGGGACAGGGGATATTCAGCTATGGCTACACTTTC. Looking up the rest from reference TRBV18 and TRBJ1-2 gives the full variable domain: NAGVMQNPRHLVRRRGQEARLRCSPMKGHSHVYWYRQLPEEGLKFMVYLQKENIIDESGMPKERFSAEFPKEGPSILRIQQVVRGDSAAYFCASSPGQGIFSYGYTFGSGTRLTVV.